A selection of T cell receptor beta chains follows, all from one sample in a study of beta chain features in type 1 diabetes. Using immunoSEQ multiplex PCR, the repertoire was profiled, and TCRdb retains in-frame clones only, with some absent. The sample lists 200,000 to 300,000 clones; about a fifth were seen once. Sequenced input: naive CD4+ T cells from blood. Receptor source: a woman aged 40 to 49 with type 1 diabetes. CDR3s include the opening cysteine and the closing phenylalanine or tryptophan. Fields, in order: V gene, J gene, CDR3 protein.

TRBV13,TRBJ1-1,CASSSIPGTGSTEAFF
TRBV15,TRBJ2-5,CATSGRLDPQETQYF
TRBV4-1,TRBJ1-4,CASSFRQDVGEKLFF
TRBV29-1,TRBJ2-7,CNVAGIPPYEQYF
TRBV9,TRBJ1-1,CASSADRDTEAFF
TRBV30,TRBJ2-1,CAWDRGNNEQFF
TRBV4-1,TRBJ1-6,CASSQGKDRWNSPLHF
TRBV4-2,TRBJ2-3,CASSQDGAPRTSGSTDTQYF
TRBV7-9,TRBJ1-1,CASSFTGETEAFF
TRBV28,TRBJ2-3,CASRGGQGTDTQYF
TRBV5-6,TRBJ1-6,CASTPDRGNSPLHF
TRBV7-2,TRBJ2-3,CASSSGGTDTQYF
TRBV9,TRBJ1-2,CASSVDQGRAGYTF
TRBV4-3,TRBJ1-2,CASSQEASQAYGYTF
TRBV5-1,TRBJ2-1,CASNRQGPRDNEQFF
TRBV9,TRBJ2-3,CASSVAGASTDTQYF
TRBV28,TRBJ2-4,CASSGGKWTAKNIQYF
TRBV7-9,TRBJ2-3,CASSSSRDRVTDTQYF
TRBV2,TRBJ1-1,CASRGTGAQDTEAFF
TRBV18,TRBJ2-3,CASSPLPGETDTQYF
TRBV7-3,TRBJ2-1,CASGGGPQPGHEQFF
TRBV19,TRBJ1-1,CASSVRTDFVGTEAFF
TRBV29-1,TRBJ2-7,CSVGIDSYEQYF
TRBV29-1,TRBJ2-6,CSVDTSGSGANVLTF
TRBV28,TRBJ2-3,CASSLLRGALTDTQYF